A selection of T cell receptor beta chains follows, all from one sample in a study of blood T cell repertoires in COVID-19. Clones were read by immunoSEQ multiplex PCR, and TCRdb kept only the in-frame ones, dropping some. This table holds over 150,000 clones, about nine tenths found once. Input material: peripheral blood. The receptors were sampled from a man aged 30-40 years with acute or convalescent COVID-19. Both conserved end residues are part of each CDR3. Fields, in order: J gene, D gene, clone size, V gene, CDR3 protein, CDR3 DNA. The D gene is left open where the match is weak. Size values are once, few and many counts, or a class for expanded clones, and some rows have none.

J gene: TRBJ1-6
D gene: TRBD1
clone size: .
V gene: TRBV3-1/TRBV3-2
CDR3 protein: CASKLGQTNSPLHF
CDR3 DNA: TGTGCCAGCAAGCTGGGACAGACTAATTCACCCCTCCACTTT

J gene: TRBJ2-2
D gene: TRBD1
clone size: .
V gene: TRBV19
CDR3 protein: CASRTGQGMNTGELFF
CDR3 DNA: TGTGCCAGTAGGACGGGACAGGGAATGAACACCGGGGAGCTGTTTTTT

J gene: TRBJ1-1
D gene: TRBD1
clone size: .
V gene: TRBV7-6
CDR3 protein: CASSLVWDRKRGVNTEAFF
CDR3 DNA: TGTGCCAGCAGCTTAGTTTGGGACAGAAAAAGGGGAGTGAACACTGAAGCTTTCTTT

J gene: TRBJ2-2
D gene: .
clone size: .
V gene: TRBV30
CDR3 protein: CAWRSWNGQYTGELFF
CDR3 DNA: TGTGCCTGGAGGTCCTGGAATGGGCAGTACACCGGGGAGCTGTTTTTT

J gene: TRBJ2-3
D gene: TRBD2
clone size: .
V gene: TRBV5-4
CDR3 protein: CASSVTLAGGDTQYF
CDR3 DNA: TGTGCCAGCAGCGTTACCCTAGCGGGGGGGGATACGCAGTATTTT

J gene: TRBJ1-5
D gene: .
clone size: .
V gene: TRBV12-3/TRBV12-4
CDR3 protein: CASSFGGQPQHF
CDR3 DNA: TGTGCCAGCAGTTTCGGGGGTCAGCCCCAGCATTTT

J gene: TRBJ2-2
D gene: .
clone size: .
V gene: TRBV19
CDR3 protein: CAIQGSNTGELFF
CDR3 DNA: TGTGCCATACAGGGATCGAACACCGGGGAGCTGTTTTTT

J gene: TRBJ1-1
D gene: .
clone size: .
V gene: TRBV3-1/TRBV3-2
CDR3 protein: CASIGEAEAFF
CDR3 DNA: TGTGCCAGCATTGGGGAGGCTGAAGCTTTCTTT

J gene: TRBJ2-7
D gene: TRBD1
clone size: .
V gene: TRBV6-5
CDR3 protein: CASLDAGQGSYEQYF
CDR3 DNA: TGTGCCAGCCTCGATGCGGGACAGGGTTCCTACGAGCAGTACTTC

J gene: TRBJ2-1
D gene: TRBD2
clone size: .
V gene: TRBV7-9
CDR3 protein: CASRRLADIDEQFF
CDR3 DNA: TGTGCCAGCAGAAGACTAGCGGATATCGATGAGCAGTTCTTC

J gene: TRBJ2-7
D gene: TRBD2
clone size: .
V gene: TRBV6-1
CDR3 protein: CASSEALAGDSSYEQYF
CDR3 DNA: TGTGCCAGCAGTGAAGCACTAGCGGGAGATAGCTCCTACGAGCAGTACTTC

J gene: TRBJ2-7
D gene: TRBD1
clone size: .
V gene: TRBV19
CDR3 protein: CASSGGTGDEQYF
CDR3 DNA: TGTGCCAGTAGTGGAGGGACAGGGGACGAGCAGTACTTC

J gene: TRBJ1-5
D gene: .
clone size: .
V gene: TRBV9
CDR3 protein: CASSVPGNQPQHF
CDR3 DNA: TGTGCCAGCAGCGTACCGGGGAATCAGCCCCAGCATTTT

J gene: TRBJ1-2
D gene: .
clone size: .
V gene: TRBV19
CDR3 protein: CASSGLGQSSAAYTF
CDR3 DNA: TGTGCCAGTAGTGGACTAGGACAGAGCTCCGCTGCCTACACCTTC

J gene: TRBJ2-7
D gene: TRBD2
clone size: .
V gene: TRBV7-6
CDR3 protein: CASSLGGSGSGEQYF
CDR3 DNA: TGTGCCAGCAGCTTGGGAGGTAGCGGGAGCGGCGAGCAGTACTTC

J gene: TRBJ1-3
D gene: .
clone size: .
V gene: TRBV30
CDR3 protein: CAWSIGHSGNTIYF
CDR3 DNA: TGTGCCTGGAGTATCGGACACTCTGGAAACACCATATATTTT

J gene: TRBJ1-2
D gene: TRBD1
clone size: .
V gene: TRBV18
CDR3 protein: CASSRKNSGTENYGYTF
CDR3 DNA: TGTGCCAGCTCCCGTAAAAATAGCGGGACAGAGAACTATGGCTACACCTTC

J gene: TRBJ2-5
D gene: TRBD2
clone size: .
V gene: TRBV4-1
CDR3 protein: CASSQAGGSYLGETQYF
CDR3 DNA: TGCGCCAGCAGCCAAGCGGGGGGTTCCTACTTGGGGGAGACCCAGTACTTC

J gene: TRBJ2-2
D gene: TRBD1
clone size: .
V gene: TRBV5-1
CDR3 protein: CASSPGQGGTGELFF
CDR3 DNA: TGCGCCAGCAGCCCCGGACAGGGTGGAACCGGGGAGCTGTTTTTT

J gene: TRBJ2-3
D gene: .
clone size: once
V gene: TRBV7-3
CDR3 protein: CASSPWGVGTDTQYF
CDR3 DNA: TGTGCCAGCAGCCCCTGGGGGGTGGGAACAGATACGCAGTATTTT

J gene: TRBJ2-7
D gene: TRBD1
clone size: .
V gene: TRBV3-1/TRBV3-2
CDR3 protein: CASSQDPGQGAPQYF
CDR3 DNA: TGTGCCAGCAGCCAGGATCCGGGACAGGGGGCTCCGCAGTACTTC

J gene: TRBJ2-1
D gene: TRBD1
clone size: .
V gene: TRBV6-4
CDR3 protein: CASSDGDRQFF
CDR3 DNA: TGTGCCAGCAGTGACGGGGACAGGCAGTTCTTC

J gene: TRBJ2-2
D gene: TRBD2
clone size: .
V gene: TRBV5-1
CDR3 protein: CASSLAGANTGELFF
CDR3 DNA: TGCGCCAGCAGCCTAGCGGGAGCGAACACCGGGGAGCTGTTTTTT

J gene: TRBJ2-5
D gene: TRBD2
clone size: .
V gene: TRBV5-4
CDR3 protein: CASSLEWRGAMIETQYF
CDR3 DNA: TGTGCCAGCAGCTTGGAATGGCGGGGGGCAATGATAGAGACCCAGTACTTC

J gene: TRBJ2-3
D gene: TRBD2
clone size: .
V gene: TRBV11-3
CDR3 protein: CASSLRISGATDTQYF
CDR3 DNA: TGTGCCAGCAGCTTAAGGATTAGCGGGGCCACAGATACGCAGTATTTT

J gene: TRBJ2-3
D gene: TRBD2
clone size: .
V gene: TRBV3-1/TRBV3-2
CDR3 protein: CASSRPGGATDTQYF
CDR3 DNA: TGTGCCAGCAGCCGCCCCGGGGGGGCTACAGATACGCAGTATTTT

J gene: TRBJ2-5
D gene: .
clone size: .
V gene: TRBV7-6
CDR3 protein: CASSRMEGETQYF
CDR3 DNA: TGTGCCAGCAGCCGAATGGAGGGGGAGACCCAGTACTTC

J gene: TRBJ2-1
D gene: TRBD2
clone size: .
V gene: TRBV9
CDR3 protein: CASSVGLFGLAGGPGGVEQFF
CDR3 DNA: TGTGCCAGCAGCGTAGGTCTGTTCGGACTAGCGGGGGGGCCGGGTGGAGTTGAGCAGTTCTTC

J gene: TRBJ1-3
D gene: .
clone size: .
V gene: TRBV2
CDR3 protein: CASREGRSGNTIYF
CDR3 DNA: TGTGCCAGCAGGGAGGGGCGATCTGGAAACACCATATATTTT

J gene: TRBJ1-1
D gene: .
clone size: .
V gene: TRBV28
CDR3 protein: CASSPPGNTEAFF
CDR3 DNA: TGTGCCAGCAGCCCACCGGGGAACACTGAAGCTTTCTTT

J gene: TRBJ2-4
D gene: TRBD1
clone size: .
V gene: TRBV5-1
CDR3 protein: CASSLRQGGDIQYF
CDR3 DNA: TGCGCCAGCAGCCTACGACAGGGTGGGGACATTCAGTACTTC

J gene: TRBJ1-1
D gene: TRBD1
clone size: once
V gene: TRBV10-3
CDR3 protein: CAISGNRGEAFF
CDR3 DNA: TGTGCCATCAGTGGAAACAGGGGTGAAGCTTTCTTT

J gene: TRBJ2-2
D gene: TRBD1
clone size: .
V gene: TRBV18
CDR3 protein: CASSPLGQITGELFF
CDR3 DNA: TGTGCCAGCTCACCATTGGGACAGATCACCGGGGAGCTGTTTTTT

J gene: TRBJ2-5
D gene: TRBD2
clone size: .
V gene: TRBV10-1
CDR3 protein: CGSGGPGETQYF
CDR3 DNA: TGCGGAAGCGGGGGGCCAGGAGAGACCCAGTACTTC

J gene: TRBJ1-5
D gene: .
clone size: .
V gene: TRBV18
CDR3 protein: CASSPFGGLVWNQPQHF
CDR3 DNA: TGTGCCAGCTCACCATTTGGGGGCCTGGTTTGGAATCAGCCCCAGCATTTT

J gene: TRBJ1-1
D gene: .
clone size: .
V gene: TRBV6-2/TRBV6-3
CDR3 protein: CASSYIHTEAFF
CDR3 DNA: TGTGCCAGCAGTTATATTCACACTGAAGCTTTCTTT

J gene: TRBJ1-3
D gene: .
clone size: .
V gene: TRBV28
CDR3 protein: CASGRVSGNTIYF
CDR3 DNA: TGTGCCAGCGGCAGGGTCTCTGGAAACACCATATATTTT

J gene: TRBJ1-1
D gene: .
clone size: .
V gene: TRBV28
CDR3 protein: CASSLLLSGAFF
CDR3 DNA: TGTGCCAGCAGTTTACTACTTTCCGGGGCTTTCTTT

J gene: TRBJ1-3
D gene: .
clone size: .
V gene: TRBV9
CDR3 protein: CASSVGGSRPTIYF
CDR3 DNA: TGTGCCAGCAGCGTAGGGGGCTCTCGGCCCACCATATATTTT

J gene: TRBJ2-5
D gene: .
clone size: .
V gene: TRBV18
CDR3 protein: CASSPAAGPQETQYF
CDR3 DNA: TGTGCCAGCTCACCAGCGGCAGGGCCTCAAGAGACCCAGTACTTC

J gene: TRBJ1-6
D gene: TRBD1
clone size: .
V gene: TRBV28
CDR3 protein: CASSFPQRTGSNSPLHF
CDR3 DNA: TGTGCCAGCAGTTTTCCCCAAAGGACAGGGAGTAACTCACCCCTCCACTTT

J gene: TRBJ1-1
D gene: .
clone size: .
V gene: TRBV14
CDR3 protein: CASSSRTESTEAFF
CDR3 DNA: TGTGCCAGCAGCAGCCGGACAGAGAGCACTGAAGCTTTCTTT

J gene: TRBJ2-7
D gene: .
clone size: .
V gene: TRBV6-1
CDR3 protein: CASRYNSGIYEQYF
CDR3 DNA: TGTGCCAGCAGATATAATTCAGGGATATACGAGCAGTACTTC

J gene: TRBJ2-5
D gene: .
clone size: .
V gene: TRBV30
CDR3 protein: CAWSVRGSGETQYF
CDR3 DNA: TGTGCCTGGAGTGTGAGGGGAAGCGGGGAGACCCAGTACTTC

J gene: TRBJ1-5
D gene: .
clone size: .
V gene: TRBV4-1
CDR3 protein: CASQKSIHSNQPQHF
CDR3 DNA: TGCGCCAGCCAAAAAAGCATCCATAGCAATCAGCCCCAGCATTTT

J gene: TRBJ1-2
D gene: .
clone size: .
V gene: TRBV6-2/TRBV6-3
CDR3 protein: CASSRGQFYGYTF
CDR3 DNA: TGTGCCAGCAGCCGTGGACAGTTCTATGGCTACACCTTC

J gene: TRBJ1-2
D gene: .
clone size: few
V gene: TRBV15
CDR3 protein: CATSRETSYGYTF
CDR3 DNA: TGTGCCACCAGCAGAGAGACTTCCTATGGCTACACCTTC

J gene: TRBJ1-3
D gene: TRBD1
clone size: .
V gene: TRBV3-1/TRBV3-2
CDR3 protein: CASRIGTAGNTIYF
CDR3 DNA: TGTGCCAGCAGGATAGGGACAGCTGGAAACACCATATATTTT

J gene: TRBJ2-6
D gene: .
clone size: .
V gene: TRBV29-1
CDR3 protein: CSVVNRLRSGANVLTF
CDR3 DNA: TGCAGCGTTGTTAACAGGTTAAGGTCTGGGGCCAACGTCCTGACTTTC

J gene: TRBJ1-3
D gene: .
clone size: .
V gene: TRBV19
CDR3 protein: CASSFWGDSGNTIYF
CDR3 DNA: TGTGCCAGTAGTTTTTGGGGAGACTCTGGAAACACCATATATTTT

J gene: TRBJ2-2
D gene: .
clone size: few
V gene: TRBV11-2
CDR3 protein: CASRRWASTGELFF
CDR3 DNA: TGTGCCAGCCGGCGTTGGGCCAGCACCGGGGAGCTGTTTTTT

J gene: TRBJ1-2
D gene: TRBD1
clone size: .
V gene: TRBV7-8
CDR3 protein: CASSSGTGFANYGYTF
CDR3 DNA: TGTGCCAGCAGCTCAGGGACAGGTTTTGCTAACTATGGCTACACCTTC

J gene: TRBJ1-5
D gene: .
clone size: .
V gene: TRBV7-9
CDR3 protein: CASSLAGAGGNQPQHF
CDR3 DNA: TGTGCCAGCAGCTTAGCGGGGGCGGGAGGCAATCAGCCCCAGCATTTT

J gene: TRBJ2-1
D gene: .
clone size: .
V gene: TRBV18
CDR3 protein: CASSPFGQTNNEQFF
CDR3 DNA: TGTGCCAGCTCACCATTTGGACAGACCAACAATGAGCAGTTCTTC

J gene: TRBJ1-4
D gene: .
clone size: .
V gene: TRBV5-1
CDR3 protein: CASSPGLLNHEKLFF
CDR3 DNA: TGCGCCAGCAGCCCGGGACTGCTCAATCATGAAAAACTGTTTTTT

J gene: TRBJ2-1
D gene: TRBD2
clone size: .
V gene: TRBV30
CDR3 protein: CAWSASTSGRGSSYNEQFF
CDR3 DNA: TGTGCCTGGAGTGCCTCGACTAGCGGGAGGGGAAGCTCCTACAATGAGCAGTTCTTC

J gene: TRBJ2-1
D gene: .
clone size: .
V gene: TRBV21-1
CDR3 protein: CASSKAVRNEQFF
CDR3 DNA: TGTGCCAGCAGCAAAGCAGTCCGGAATGAGCAGTTCTTC

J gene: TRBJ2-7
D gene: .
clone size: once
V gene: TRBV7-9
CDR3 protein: CASSSVEAQYF
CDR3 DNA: TGTGCCAGCAGCTCCGTGGAGGCGCAGTACTTC

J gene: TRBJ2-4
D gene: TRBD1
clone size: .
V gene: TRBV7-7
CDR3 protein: CASSLGQGRQKIQYF
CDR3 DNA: TGTGCTAGCAGCTTGGGACAGGGCCGCCAAAAGATTCAGTACTTC